This T cell receptor beta chain comes out of a study of cytomegalovirus exposure and HLA in healthy donors. Study outcomes and limitations: A few CMV-associated chains proved CMV antigen-specific in vitro.

This clone has just a few counts. Its specificity is unknown. Losses at the gene ends were 4 bases for V and 1 base for J; bases not matched to a gene: 4. This CDR3 region has 16 residues. Germline CDR1 and CDR2: SGHVS and FNYEAQ. The primer mix had 60 Vbeta and 13 Jbeta primers. The data were produced by immunoSEQ multiplex PCR, yet TCRdb's version contains in-frame clones alone and is incomplete. The top ten clones hold more than 15% of a sample with more than 85,000 clones, roughly 13% of them seen once. V usage is TRBV7-6 and J usage is TRBJ2-3, with 11 bases lining up with TRBD2. Sequencing input: PBMCs. This receptor was taken from a man in his forties or fifties in good health and CMV-seropositive. DNA for the CDR3: TGTGCCAGCAGCTCCCAACTAGCGGGGGGCACAGATACGCAGTATTTT. Translating it yields CASSSQLAGGTDTQYF.